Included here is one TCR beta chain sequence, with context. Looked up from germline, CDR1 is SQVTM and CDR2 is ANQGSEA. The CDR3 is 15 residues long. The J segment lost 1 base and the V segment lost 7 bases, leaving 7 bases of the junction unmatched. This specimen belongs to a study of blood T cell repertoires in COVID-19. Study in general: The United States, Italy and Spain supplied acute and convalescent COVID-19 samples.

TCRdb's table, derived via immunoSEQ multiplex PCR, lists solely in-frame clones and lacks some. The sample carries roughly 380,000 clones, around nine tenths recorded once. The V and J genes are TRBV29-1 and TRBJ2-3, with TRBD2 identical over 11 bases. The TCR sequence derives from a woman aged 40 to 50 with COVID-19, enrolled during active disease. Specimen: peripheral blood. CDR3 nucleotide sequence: TGCAGCGGGCTGGGACTAGCGGAAGGCACAGATACGCAGTATTTT. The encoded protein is CSGLGLAEGTDTQYF.